These T cell receptor beta chains were read from a single sample in a study of shared clonotypes between healthy human individuals. Profiling relied on immunoSEQ multiplex PCR, and the TCRdb table lists in-frame clones only, not all of them. The sample lists over 700,000 clones; over 60% were seen once. What was sequenced was memory CD4+ T cells sorted from blood. These receptors came from a woman aged 25 to 39 in good health. Both conserved end residues are part of each CDR3. The D gene is left open where the match is weak. Clone size is not always given. Where it is, it says once, few, many or a class for expanded clones.

D gene,J gene,clone size,V gene,CDR3 protein,CDR3 DNA
TRBD2,TRBJ2-7,NA,TRBV5-4,CASSLTSGPYEQYF,TGTGCCAGCAGCCTCACTAGCGGGCCCTACGAGCAGTACTTC
NA,TRBJ2-2,once,TRBV19,CASSPHPWGAEDTGELFF,TGTGCCAGTAGTCCTCATCCTTGGGGGGCGGAAGACACCGGGGAGCTGTTTTTT
TRBD1,TRBJ2-6,NA,TRBV2,CASSSGGTWANVLTF,TGTGCCAGCAGTTCAGGGGGAACGTGGGCCAACGTCCTGACTTTC
TRBD1,TRBJ1-3,medium-sized,TRBV7-9,CASSASWTGSGNTIYF,TGTGCCAGCAGCGCTAGCTGGACAGGCTCTGGAAACACCATATATTTT
NA,TRBJ1-5,NA,TRBV19,CASNHPAGGASNQPQHF,TGTGCCAGTAACCACCCGGCGGGGGGAGCGAGCAATCAGCCCCAGCATTTT
NA,TRBJ1-4,NA,TRBV13,CASSRAMKNEKLFF,TGTGCCAGCAGCCGGGCCATGAAGAATGAAAAACTGTTTTTT
NA,TRBJ2-7,once,TRBV13,CASSLNREGFYEQYF,TGTGCCAGCAGCTTAAACAGGGAAGGGTTCTACGAGCAGTACTTC
TRBD1,TRBJ1-2,NA,TRBV6-1,CASSDGTGNGYTF,TGTGCCAGCAGTGACGGGACAGGGAATGGCTACACCTTC
TRBD2,TRBJ2-1,NA,TRBV13,CASSSTSRLAESNEQFF,TGTGCCAGCAGCTCGACCTCCCGACTAGCGGAGAGCAATGAGCAGTTCTTC
NA,TRBJ2-5,NA,TRBV11-2,CASRSLRRNQETQYF,TGTGCCAGCAGATCCCTGAGGCGAAACCAAGAGACCCAGTACTTC
NA,TRBJ1-6,NA,TRBV28,CASSPAYLYSPLHF,TGTGCCAGCAGTCCGGCTTACCTCTATTCACCCCTCCACTTT
TRBD1,TRBJ1-4,NA,TRBV28,CASSLSGTGVGKLFF,TGTGCCAGCAGTTTATCGGGGACAGGGGTTGGAAAACTGTTTTTT
NA,TRBJ1-1,NA,TRBV28,CASSLWGRGTEAFF,TGTGCCAGCAGTTTGTGGGGTCGAGGCACTGAAGCTTTCTTT
NA,TRBJ2-5,NA,TRBV11-2,CASSLAQGLKTQYF,TGTGCCAGCAGCTTAGCCCAGGGGTTGAAGACCCAGTACTTC
NA,TRBJ1-2,NA,TRBV30,CAWNQGHYGYTF,TGTGCCTGGAACCAGGGCCACTATGGCTACACCTTC
NA,TRBJ1-2,NA,TRBV28,CATTDRNYGYTF,TGTGCCACCACGGACAGAAACTATGGCTACACCTTC
TRBD2,TRBJ2-2,NA,TRBV4-1,CASRLVWREGRGGELFF,TGCGCCAGCAGACTCGTCTGGCGGGAGGGCCGGGGCGGGGAGCTGTTTTTT
TRBD2,TRBJ2-5,NA,TRBV11-1,CASSHASGGRRETQYF,TGTGCCAGCAGCCACGCCTCGGGCGGGAGAAGAGAGACCCAGTACTTC
TRBD1,TRBJ2-7,few,TRBV6-1,CASSEGGTGEPYEQYF,TGTGCCAGCAGTGAAGGGGGGACAGGCGAGCCCTACGAGCAGTACTTC
NA,TRBJ2-7,NA,TRBV28,CASSLWTYEQYF,TGTGCCAGCAGCCTTTGGACCTACGAGCAGTACTTC
NA,TRBJ2-5,many,TRBV7-2,CASSGREWIPQETQYF,TGTGCCAGCAGCGGACGGGAGTGGATCCCCCAAGAGACCCAGTACTTC
NA,TRBJ2-6,once,TRBV1,CTSRMCAQSRANVLTF,TGCACCAGCAGAATGTGTGCACAAAGTCGGGCCAACGTCCTGACTTTC
TRBD2,TRBJ2-7,NA,TRBV14,CASSRGLAGPYEQYF,TGTGCCAGCAGCAGAGGACTAGCGGGGCCCTACGAGCAGTACTTC
NA,TRBJ1-3,NA,TRBV25-1,CASSDSRRPDTIYF,TGTGCCAGCAGTGACAGTAGGCGTCCGGACACCATATATTTT
NA,TRBJ1-3,once,TRBV2,CASSGFGSSGNTIYF,TGTGCCAGCAGTGGTTTTGGGAGCTCTGGAAACACCATATATTTT
NA,TRBJ2-2,NA,TRBV28,CASTVGTGELFF,TGTGCCAGCACGGTCGGGACCGGGGAGCTGTTTTTT
NA,TRBJ1-2,few,TRBV7-8,CASSLGRLDSYGYTF,TGTGCCAGCAGCTTAGGACGGCTTGACTCGTATGGCTACACCTTC
TRBD2,TRBJ2-7,NA,TRBV19,CASSPGLADEQYF,TGTGCCAGTAGTCCGGGACTAGCGGACGAGCAGTACTTC
TRBD1,TRBJ1-1,NA,TRBV27,CASSPWTGAYTEAFF,TGTGCCAGCAGCCCCTGGACAGGGGCGTACACTGAAGCTTTCTTT